Listed below are T cell receptor beta chains from one sample, sequenced in a study of human T cells and chemical hapten exposure. TCRdb re-called the RACE reads through MiXCR, storing one row per CDR3 protein. The sample holds tens of thousands of distinct CDR3 sequences, 9% to 12% seen once. Material: whole blood, obtained in connection with sensitization to the hapten diphenylcyclopropenone (DPC). The receptors derive from a woman aged 45-59 years with alopecia areata. Some clones in this sample may be carry-over from other donors' samples. Each CDR3 is given with its conserved first and last residue. A D gene is named only where the DNA matches it firmly. The listing skips clone size in some rows; elsewhere it reads once, few, many or a size class.

abundance | d_gene | j_gene | v_gene | CDR3nt | CDR3aa
NA | NA | TRBJ1-1 | TRBV7-9 | TGTGCCAGCAGCTTCCTACGTCCCGGTGAAGCTTTCTTT | CASSFLRPGEAFF
NA | NA | TRBJ1-1 | TRBV6-5 | TGTGCGATTCGCAGGGAGATGAACACTGAAGCTTTCTTT | CAIRREMNTEAFF
many | TRBD2 | TRBJ2-1 | TRBV6-6 | TGTGCCAGCACCCTTAGAACTAGCGGGAGGAATCAGTTCTTC | CASTLRTSGRNQFF
NA | NA | TRBJ1-1 | TRBV10-3 | TGTGCCATCAGTGAACGAGGGGACGGAGGTACTGAAGCTTTCTTT | CAISERGDGGTEAFF
few | NA | TRBJ1-1 | TRBV5-1 | TGCGCCACCAGTTCGGGCACGATGAACACTGAAGCTTTCTTT | CATSSGTMNTEAFF
NA | TRBD2 | TRBJ2-7 | TRBV10-3 | TGTGCCATCCGACTAGCGGGAGACTCCTACGAGCAGTACTTC | CAIRLAGDSYEQYF
few | TRBD1 | TRBJ1-2 | TRBV29-1 | TGCAGCGTTACGGGGACAGGGGGGTTTTATGGCTACACCTTC | CSVTGTGGFYGYTF
NA | NA | TRBJ1-3 | TRBV2 | TGTGCCAGCCGAGTCGACAGGCTCTCTGGAAACACCATATATTTT | CASRVDRLSGNTIYF
NA | NA | TRBJ1-4 | TRBV28 | TGTGCCAGCAGTCGGGGGCAAGCAACTAATGAAAAACTGTTTTTT | CASSRGQATNEKLFF
NA | NA | TRBJ1-1 | TRBV11-2 | TGTGCCAGCAGCTTGCTGGGGGGCACGAACACTGAAGCTTTCTTT | CASSLLGGTNTEAFF
NA | NA | TRBJ1-1 | TRBV7-9 | TGTGCCAGCAGCCGATCGAGCGGGGTGGCCGGCAGTATGAACACTGAAGCTTTCTTT | CASSRSSGVAGSMNTEAFF
few | TRBD2 | TRBJ2-7 | TRBV6-6 | TGTGCCAGCAGTTCCCCTAGCGGGAGAAGCTACGAGCAGTACTTC | CASSSPSGRSYEQYF
NA | NA | TRBJ1-2 | TRBV14 | TGTGCCAGCAGCCCCTTAGGATATGGCTACACCTTC | CASSPLGYGYTF
NA | NA | TRBJ2-7 | TRBV28 | TGTGCCAGCAGTTCCCCTGGGCCCTACGAGCAGTACTTC | CASSSPGPYEQYF
NA | NA | TRBJ1-5 | TRBV5-1 | TGCGCCAGCAGCGTGGACGGCTCGGGTCAGCCCCAGCATTTT | CASSVDGSGQPQHF